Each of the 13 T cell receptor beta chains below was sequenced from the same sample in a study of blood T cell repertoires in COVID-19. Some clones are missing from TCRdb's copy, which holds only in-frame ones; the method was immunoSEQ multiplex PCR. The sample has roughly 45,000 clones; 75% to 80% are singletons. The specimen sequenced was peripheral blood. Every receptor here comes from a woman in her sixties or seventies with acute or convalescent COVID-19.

The CDR3: CSASNPTSGNTIYF. For the CDR3, the DNA is TGCAGTGCTAGTAATCCCACATCTGGAAACACCATATATTTT. The chain combines TRBV20-1 with TRBJ1-3; D not resolved. This CDR3 is built from 14 residues. CDR1 is DFQATT, CDR2 SNEGSKA, per germline (reference sequence). V was shortened by 3 bases and J by 1 base, with 10 bases between the two germline ends.

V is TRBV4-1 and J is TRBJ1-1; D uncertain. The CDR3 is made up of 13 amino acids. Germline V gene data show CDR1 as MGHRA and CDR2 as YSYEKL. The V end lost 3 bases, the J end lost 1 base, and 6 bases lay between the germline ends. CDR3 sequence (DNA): TGCGCCAGCAGCCATCCGGGGAACACTGAAGCTTTCTTT. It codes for CASSHPGNTEAFF.

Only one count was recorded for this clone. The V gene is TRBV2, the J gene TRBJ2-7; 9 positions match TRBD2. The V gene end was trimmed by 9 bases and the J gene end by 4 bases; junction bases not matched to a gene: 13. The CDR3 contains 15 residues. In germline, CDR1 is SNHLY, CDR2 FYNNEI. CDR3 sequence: CASLEIAGVQYEQYF. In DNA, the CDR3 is TGTGCCAGTCTGGAGATAGCGGGGGTGCAATACGAGCAGTACTTC.

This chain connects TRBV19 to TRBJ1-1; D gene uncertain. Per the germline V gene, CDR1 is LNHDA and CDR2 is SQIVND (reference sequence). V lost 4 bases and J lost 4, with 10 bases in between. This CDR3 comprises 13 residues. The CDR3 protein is CASSNPAGTEAFF. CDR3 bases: TGTGCCAGTAGTAACCCCGCAGGCACTGAAGCTTTCTTT.

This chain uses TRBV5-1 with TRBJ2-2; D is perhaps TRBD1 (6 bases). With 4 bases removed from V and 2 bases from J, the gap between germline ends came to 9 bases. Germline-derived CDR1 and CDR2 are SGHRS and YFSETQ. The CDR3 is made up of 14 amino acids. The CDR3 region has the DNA TGCGCCAGCAGCAGGGACATTAACACCGGGGAGCTGTTTTTT. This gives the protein CASSRDINTGELFF.

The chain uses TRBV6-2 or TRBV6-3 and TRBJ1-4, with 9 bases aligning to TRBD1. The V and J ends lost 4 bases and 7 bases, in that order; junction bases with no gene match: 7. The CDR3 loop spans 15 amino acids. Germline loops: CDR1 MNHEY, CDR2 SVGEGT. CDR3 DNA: TGTGCCAGCAGTTCCCTCGGGACAGGGACTGAAAAACTGTTTTTT. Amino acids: CASSSLGTGTEKLFF.

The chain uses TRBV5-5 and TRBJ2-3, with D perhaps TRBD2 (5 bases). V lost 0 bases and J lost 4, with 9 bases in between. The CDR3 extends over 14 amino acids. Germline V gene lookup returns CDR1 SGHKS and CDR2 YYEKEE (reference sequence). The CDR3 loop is CASSLVGSADTQYF. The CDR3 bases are TGTGCCAGCAGCTTGGTAGGGAGCGCAGATACGCAGTATTTT.

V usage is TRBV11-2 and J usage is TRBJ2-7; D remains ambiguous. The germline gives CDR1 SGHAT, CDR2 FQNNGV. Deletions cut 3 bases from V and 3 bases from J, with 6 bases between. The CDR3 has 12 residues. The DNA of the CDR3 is TGTGCCAGCAGCTTGAACAGCTACGAGCAGTACTTC. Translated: CASSLNSYEQYF.

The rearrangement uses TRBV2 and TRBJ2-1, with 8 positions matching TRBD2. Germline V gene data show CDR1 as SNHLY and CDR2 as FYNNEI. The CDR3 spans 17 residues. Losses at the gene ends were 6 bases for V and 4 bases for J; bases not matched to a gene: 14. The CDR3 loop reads CASRKTILADVYNEQFF. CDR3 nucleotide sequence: TGTGCCAGCAGGAAAACGATACTAGCGGACGTTTACAATGAGCAGTTCTTC.

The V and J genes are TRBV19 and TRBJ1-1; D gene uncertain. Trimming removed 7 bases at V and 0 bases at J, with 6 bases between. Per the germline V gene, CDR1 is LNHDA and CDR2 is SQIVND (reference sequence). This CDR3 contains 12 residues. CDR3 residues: CASTSMNTEAFF. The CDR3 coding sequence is TGTGCCAGTACATCCATGAACACTGAAGCTTTCTTT.

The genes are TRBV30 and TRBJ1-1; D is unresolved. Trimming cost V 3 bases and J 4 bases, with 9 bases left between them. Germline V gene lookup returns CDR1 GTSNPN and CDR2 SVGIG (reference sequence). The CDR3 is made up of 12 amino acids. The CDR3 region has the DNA TGTGCCTGGAGGACCGGGATCACTGAAGCTTTCTTT. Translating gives CAWRTGITEAFF.

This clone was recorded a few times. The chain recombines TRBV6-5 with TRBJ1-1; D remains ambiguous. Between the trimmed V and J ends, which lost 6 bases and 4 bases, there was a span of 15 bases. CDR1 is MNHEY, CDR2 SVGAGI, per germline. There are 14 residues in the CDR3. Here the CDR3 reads CASSRELGSTEAFF. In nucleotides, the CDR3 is TGTGCCAGCAGCCGAGAGCTCGGGAGCACTGAAGCTTTCTTT.

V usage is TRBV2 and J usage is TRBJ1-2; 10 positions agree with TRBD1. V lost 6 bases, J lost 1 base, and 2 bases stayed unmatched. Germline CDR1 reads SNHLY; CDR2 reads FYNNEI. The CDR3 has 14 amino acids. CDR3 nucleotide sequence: TGTGCCAGCAGAAGGACAGGGGGTAACTATGGCTACACCTTC. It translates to CASRRTGGNYGYTF.